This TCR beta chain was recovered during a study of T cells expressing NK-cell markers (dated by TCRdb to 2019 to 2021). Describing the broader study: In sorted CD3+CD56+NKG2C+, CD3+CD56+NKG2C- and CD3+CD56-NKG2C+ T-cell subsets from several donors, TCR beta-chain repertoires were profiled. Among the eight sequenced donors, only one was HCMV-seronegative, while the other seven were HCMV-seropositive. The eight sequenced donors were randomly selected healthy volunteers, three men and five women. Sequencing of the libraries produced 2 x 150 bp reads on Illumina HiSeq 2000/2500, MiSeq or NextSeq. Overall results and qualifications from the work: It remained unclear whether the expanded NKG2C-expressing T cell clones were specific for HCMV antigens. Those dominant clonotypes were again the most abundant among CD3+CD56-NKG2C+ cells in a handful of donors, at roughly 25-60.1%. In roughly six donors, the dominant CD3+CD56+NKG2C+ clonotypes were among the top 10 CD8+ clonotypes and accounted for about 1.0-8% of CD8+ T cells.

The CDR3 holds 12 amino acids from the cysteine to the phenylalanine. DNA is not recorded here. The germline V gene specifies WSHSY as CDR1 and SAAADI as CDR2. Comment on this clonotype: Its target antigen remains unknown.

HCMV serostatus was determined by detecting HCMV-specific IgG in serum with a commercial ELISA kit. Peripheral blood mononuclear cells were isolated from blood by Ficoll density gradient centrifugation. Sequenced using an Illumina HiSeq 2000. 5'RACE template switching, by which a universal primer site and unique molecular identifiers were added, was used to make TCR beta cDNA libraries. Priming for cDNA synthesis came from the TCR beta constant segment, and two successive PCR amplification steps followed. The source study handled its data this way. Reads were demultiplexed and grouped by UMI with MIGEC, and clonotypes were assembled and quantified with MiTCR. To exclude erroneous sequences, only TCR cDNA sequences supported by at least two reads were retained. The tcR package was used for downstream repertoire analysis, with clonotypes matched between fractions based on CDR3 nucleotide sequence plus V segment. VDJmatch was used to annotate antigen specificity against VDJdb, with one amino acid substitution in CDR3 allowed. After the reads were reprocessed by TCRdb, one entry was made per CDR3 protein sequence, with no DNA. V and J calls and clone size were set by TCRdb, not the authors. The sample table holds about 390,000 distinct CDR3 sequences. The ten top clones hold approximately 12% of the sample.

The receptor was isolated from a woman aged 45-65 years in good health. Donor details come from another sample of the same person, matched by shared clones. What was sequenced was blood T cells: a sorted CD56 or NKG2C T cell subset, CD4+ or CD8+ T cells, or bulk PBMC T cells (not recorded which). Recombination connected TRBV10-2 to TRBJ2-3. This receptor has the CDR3 CASGESTDTQYF.